This TCR beta chain came from a study of T cells in Graves' hyperthyroidism and ophthalmopathy (dated by TCRdb to between 2019 and 2020). Study-wide context: Peripheral blood was collected at initial diagnosis, before any treatment. TCR V-J signatures able to tell the groups apart were searched for in a discovery cohort of 100 or so patients, of whom approximately 40 had Graves' ophthalmopathy and about 55 had stable Graves' hyperthyroidism. An independent validation cohort of around 19 hyperthyroidism patients and 17 patients who later progressed to ophthalmopathy tested prospective prediction of ophthalmopathy. The roughly 91 discovery patients were randomly divided into training and test sets at a 7:3 ratio. The study also compared thyroid tissue and blood T-cell repertoires from several Graves' hyperthyroidism patients. After sampling, hyperthyroidism patients received methimazole starting at 30 mg daily, and ophthalmopathy patients received high-dose intravenous methylprednisolone. TCR Vbeta CDR3 sequencing of 120 to 150 peripheral blood samples (43 ophthalmopathy, under 80 hyperthyroidism and roughly 17 progressor patients) is reported in the paper.

Broad study findings and their caveats: Sample size was not statistically predetermined, and investigators were not blinded to group allocation. A model built on a 13 V-J signature distinguished ophthalmopathy from stable hyperthyroidism, reaching around 90% sensitivity and under 84% specificity in cross-validation and 80%/75% in testing. Blood samples also contained most of the expanded thyroid clonotypes (frequency above 0.001), which suggests that blood repertoires may reflect thyroid immune responses. In validation, the model predicted progression to ophthalmopathy a median of roughly six months before onset, with about 70% sensitivity and almost 75% specificity.

Amplification of TCR beta CDR3 regions was carried out from RNA transcripts. For the first round of RT-PCR on the TCR CDR3, the HTBI primer set was used together with the Qiagen OneStep RT-PCR kit. Libraries were constructed in a second round of multiplex PCR, after which size selection and purification were carried out. Paired-end sequencing of the libraries was performed with 100 bp reads on an Illumina HiSeq2000. The paper's processing steps were these. SOAPnuke was used to process the raw data, removing reads that contained adapters or uncalled bases, had a mean Phred below 15, or lacked an exact match to the constant primer or identifier. COPE v1.2.5 was used to merge high-quality paired reads, and clonotypes were defined as unique nucleotide sequences. MiTCR v1.1 was used to align the clonotypes against IMGT TRBV, TRBD and TRBJ reference segments. Only V-J combinations with frequency above 0.0001, covering roughly 99% of repertoires, were analysed. A TCS score was defined as the ratio of F50 (clonal expansion) to E x V (chaos), with BLOSUM62-based TCRdist applied between CDR3 peptides within each V-J. Welch's t-statistics and random forest reduced around 520 V-J features to roughly 13, which were used in a naive Bayes classifier (R e1071). TCRdb handled the public reads itself, with Q25 trimming in fastp and clone calling in MiXCR, and kept productive beta chains. Rows are unified per CDR3 protein, each entry keeping the most common DNA and genes. V and J calls and clone size were set by TCRdb, not the authors. This sample lists approximately 710,000 distinct CDR3 sequences; about 18% were detected once. Roughly 16% of the sample is held by the ten biggest clonotypes.

Stable Graves' hyperthyroidism was defined as the absence of progression to ophthalmopathy over 18 months of follow-up. Hyperthyroidism patients were aged 18 to 65 years and newly diagnosed, with disease duration of less than 2 months. Exclusion was applied to patients with uncontrolled infections, other autoimmune diseases, pregnancy or lactation. Clinical symptoms, serum thyroxine and TRAb, thyroid ultrasound, and orbital computed tomography formed the basis for the diagnoses. PBMCs were separated from about 10 ml of fresh peripheral blood using Ficoll-Paque density gradient centrifugation. Total RNA was extracted with Trizol reagent, and quality was checked on an Agilent 2100 Bioanalyzer. The germline V gene provides CDR1 MNHEY and CDR2 SVGAGI. Deletion took 3 bases off V and 6 bases off J, with a span of 12 bases between the germline ends. The CDR3 spans 14 residues, counting both ends. Only the CDR3 portion is preserved as DNA: 42 bases, with reading frame beginning at the first base.

As for this clonotype: Its antigen is still unknown. A much larger clone is a single base away; this may be a read error. The CDR3 carries no conserved terminal phenylalanine or tryptophan, so it likely arises from a read error.

This TCR came from a man aged 45-65 years with Graves' hyperthyroidism. The chain was built from TRBV6-5 and TRBJ2-1, with the D gene too uncertain to name. Input material: blood. The nucleotide sequence is given as TGTGCCAGCAGTTATCCCGAATTGGGCAATGAGCAGTTCTCC. This yields the protein CASSYPELGNEQFS.